This T cell receptor beta chain was identified in a study of early stage breast cancer tumors. Enough DNA from normal breast tissue often took about 100-320 mg. Study-wide findings and caveats: Comparing each tissue with blood distinguished tumor from normal in most of the 16 patients.

With 6 bases clipped from V and 9 bases from J, the junction kept 7 bases outside the gene matches. This CDR3 contains 14 residues. Germline CDR1 is MNHEY and CDR2 is SVGAGI. Blood replicates held 0.5 ug DNA, tumor or normal breast about 1.5 ug, two each. Sequencing used immunoSEQ multiplex PCR; TCRdb keeps in-frame clones, though not all of them. The sample shows around 13,000 clones, roughly three quarters of them seen only once. The count of this clone is one. Its cognate antigen is unknown. This TCR was sampled from a person aged 45-65 years with breast cancer. The gene calls are TRBV6-5 and TRBJ2-1, with 11 bases matching TRBD2. The sequencing input was normal breast tissue next to the tumor. The CDR3 loop reads CASSRLAGPAEQFF. In nucleotides, the CDR3 is TGTGCCAGCAGCCGACTAGCGGGACCGGCTGAGCAGTTCTTC.